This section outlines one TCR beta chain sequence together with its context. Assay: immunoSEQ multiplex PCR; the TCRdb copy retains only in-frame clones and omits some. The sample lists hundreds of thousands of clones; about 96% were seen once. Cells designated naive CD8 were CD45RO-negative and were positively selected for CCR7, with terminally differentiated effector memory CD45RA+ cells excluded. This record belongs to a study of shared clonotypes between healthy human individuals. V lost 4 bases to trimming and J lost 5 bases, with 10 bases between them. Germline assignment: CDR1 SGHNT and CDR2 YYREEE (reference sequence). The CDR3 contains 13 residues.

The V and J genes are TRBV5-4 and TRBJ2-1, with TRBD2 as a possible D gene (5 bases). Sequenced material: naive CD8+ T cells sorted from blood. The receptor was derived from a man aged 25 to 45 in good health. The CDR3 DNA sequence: TGTGCCAGCAGCCGAGGGAGCGACAATGAGCAGTTCTTC. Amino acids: CASSRGSDNEQFF.